Below, 30 T cell receptor beta chains from the same sample are listed, as sequenced in a study of shared clonotypes between healthy human individuals. The assay was immunoSEQ multiplex PCR, and TCRdb's table has in-frame clones only and misses some. The sample yields some 2,500,000 clones, roughly 93% seen once. Sequenced input: naive CD4+ T cells from PBMCs. Regarding subset: CD45RA+ positively selected. Receptor source: a man aged 18-30 years in good health. Some clones in this sample may be carry-over from other donors' samples.

This chain joins TRBV19 and TRBJ2-6; D uncertain. CDR1 LNHDA and CDR2 SQIVND come from the germline V gene (reference sequence). V lost 8 bases and J lost 1, with 12 bases in between. This CDR3 has 15 amino acids. DNA of the CDR3: TGTGCCAGTGTACGGGTATCGTCTGGGGCCAACGTCCTGACTTTC. Translating it yields CASVRVSSGANVLTF. Full variable domain (missing parts from reference TRBV19 and TRBJ2-6): DGGITQSPKYLFRKEGQNVTLSCEQNLNHDAMYWYRQDPGQGLRLIYYSQIVNDFQKGDIAEGYSVSREKKESFPLTVTSAQKNPTAFYLCASVRVSSGANVLTFGAGSRLTVL.

Only one count was recorded for this clone. The V and J genes are TRBV7-3 and TRBJ2-2; a possible D gene is TRBD1 (6 bases). The length of the CDR3 is 14 residues. With 4 bases removed from V and 5 bases from J, the gap between germline ends came to 11 bases. Germline CDR1 reads SGHTA; CDR2 reads FQGTGA. DNA of the CDR3: TGTGCCAGCAGCTCAAACAGGGATACCGGGGAGCTGTTTTTT. This gives the protein CASSSNRDTGELFF.

The chain couples TRBV28 to TRBJ1-2, with D hard to call. The CDR3 has 12 residues. V was cut by 7 bases and J by 1 base, with 7 bases left in between. Germline V CDR1 and CDR2: MDHEN, SYDVKM. The CDR3 DNA reads TGTGCCAGCAACGTACTTAACTATGGCTACACCTTC. This sequence encodes CASNVLNYGYTF.

Only one count was recorded for this clone. The identical CDR3 is also encoded by other nucleotide sequences in the sample. V usage is TRBV9 and J usage is TRBJ1-5; D perhaps matches TRBD1 (5 bases). This CDR3 comprises 14 residues. V was shortened by 0 bases and J by 5 bases, with 9 bases between the two germline ends. Germline-derived CDR1 and CDR2 are SGDLS and YYNGEE. This chain's CDR3 is CASSVAGGDQPQHF. DNA for the CDR3: TGTGCCAGCAGCGTAGCAGGAGGGGATCAGCCCCAGCATTTT.

The V and J genes are TRBV28 and TRBJ2-7; tentatively, D is TRBD2 (6 bases). The V gene's germline CDR1 is MDHEN and CDR2 SYDVKM. The CDR3 contains 15 residues. With 1 base removed from V and 3 bases from J, the gap between germline ends came to 13 bases. CDR3 loop: CASSLLEGNYYEQYF. The DNA of the CDR3 is TGTGCCAGCAGTTTATTGGAGGGGAATTACTACGAGCAGTACTTC.

This clone was seen only a few times. The sample has other DNA sequences that encode this CDR3 too. The chain couples TRBV25-1 to TRBJ1-1; 9 nucleotides align to TRBD1. Germline V gives CDR1 MGHDK, CDR2 SYGVNS. CDR3 length equals 15 residues. J gave up 1 base and V 3 bases, and 3 bases lay outside the gene matches. This CDR3 reads CASSDPGQGNTEAFF. The CDR3 DNA reads as TGTGCCAGCAGTGATCCGGGACAGGGGAACACTGAAGCTTTCTTT.

V and J are TRBV21-1 and TRBJ2-3. TRBV21-1 is termed a pseudogene. The CDR3 runs to 16 residues. The CDR3 DNA follows: TGTGCCAGCAGCTCTTCGGACGGATCTACCACAGATACGCAGTATTTT. This sequence encodes CASSSSDGSTTDTQYF.

V and J are TRBV7-9 and TRBJ2-1; 9 nucleotides line up with TRBD2. This CDR3 region has 17 residues. Unmatched junction bases numbered 8, after V lost 1 base and J lost 4 bases. CDR1 SEHNR and CDR2 FQNEAQ come from the germline V gene (reference sequence). The CDR3 nucleotides read TGTGCCAGCAGCTTAGATATGGGACTAGCCTATTACAATGAGCAGTTCTTC. This codes for CASSLDMGLAYYNEQFF.

This chain uses TRBV11-2 with TRBJ2-7; TRBD2 agrees at 10 bases. Germline trimming cut 5 bases from V and 7 bases from J; bases unmatched to any gene: 14. Germline V lookup: CDR1 SGHAT, CDR2 FQNNGV. CDR3 length: 16 amino acids. The CDR3 sequence: CASSPGKREGSGEQYF. In DNA form, the CDR3 reads TGTGCCAGCAGCCCGGGGAAGCGGGAGGGTTCGGGAGAGCAGTACTTC.

J is TRBJ2-6 and V is TRBV5-1; 10 bases match TRBD1. This CDR3 comprises 20 residues. V was pared by 0 bases and J by 0 bases, with 9 bases of the junction left unmatched. Per germline, CDR1 SGHRS and CDR2 YFSETQ. The CDR3 nucleotides read TGCGCCAGCAGCTTGGTCGGGTGGGACAGGGGTGCCTCTGGGGCCAACGTCCTGACTTTC. It encodes CASSLVGWDRGASGANVLTF.

The V and J genes are TRBV30 and TRBJ2-2; unclear D gene. The CDR3 spans 12 residues. Germline V gives CDR1 GTSNPN, CDR2 SVGIG (reference sequence). Trimming took off 4 bases at V and 6 bases at J, with 9 bases between the two ends. CDR3: CAWTNSAGELFF. Here the CDR3 DNA reads TGTGCCTGGACGAATTCGGCCGGGGAGCTGTTTTTT.

This clone was recorded once. The sample carries other DNA sequences with the same CDR3. V usage is TRBV7-2 and J usage is TRBJ1-1, with TRBD1 as a possible D gene (5 bases). The CDR3 contains 13 residues. V gave up 1 base and J gave up 5 bases, with 8 bases separating them. Germline CDR1 SGHTA, CDR2 FQGNSA. CDR3 nucleotides: TGTGCCAGCAGCTTAGGTGGGGGGACTGAAGCTTTCTTT. Translation: CASSLGGGTEAFF.

About this clone: Other DNA sequences in the sample encode the same CDR3. The chain employs TRBV15 and TRBJ2-5; D may correspond to TRBD1 or TRBD2 (5 bases each). The V gene lost 1 base and the J gene lost 5 bases, with 5 bases spanning the gap. This CDR3 has 12 amino acids. CDR1 and CDR2 (germline): LNHNV, YYDKDF (reference sequence). The CDR3 DNA is TGTGCCACCAGCAGAGGGGGGGAGACCCAGTACTTC. Translating gives CATSRGGETQYF. Drawing the rest from reference TRBV15 and TRBJ2-5, the complete variable domain is DAMVIQNPRYQVTQFGKPVTLSCSQTLNHNVMYWYQQKSSQAPKLLFHYYDKDFNNEADTPDNFQSRRPNTSFCFLDIRSPGLGDTAMYLCATSRGGETQYFGPGTRLLVL.

To note about this clone: The same CDR3 also results from other DNA sequences found in this sample. The chain links TRBV5-1 to TRBJ1-1; 9 positions match TRBD1. There are 15 residues in the CDR3. The J segment lost 1 base and the V segment lost 1 base, leaving 2 bases of the junction unmatched. Per germline, CDR1 SGHRS and CDR2 YFSETQ. CDR3 coding DNA: TGCGCCAGCAGCTTGACGGGACAGGGGAACACTGAAGCTTTCTTT. Protein product: CASSLTGQGNTEAFF. The variable domain in full, completed from reference TRBV5-1 and TRBJ1-1, reads KAGVTQTPRYLIKTRGQQVTLSCSPISGHRSVSWYQQTPGQGLQFLFEYFSETQRNKGNFPGRFSGRQFSNSRSEMNVSTLELGDSALYLCASSLTGQGNTEAFFGQGTRLTVV.

A word on this clone: This sample also contains other DNA sequences that code for the same CDR3. The rearrangement joins TRBV28 to TRBJ1-5, with 8 nucleotides matching TRBD1. In germline, CDR1 is MDHEN, CDR2 SYDVKM. The V gene end was trimmed by 5 bases and the J gene end by 4 bases; junction bases not matched to a gene: 1. This CDR3 spans 13 amino acids. Here the CDR3 reads CASSRDRNQPQHF. CDR3 coding DNA: TGTGCCAGCAGTAGGGACAGGAATCAGCCCCAGCATTTT.

The chain links TRBV18 to TRBJ2-7; D gene unclear. This CDR3 is built from 12 residues. Germline V gene lookup returns CDR1 KGHSH and CDR2 LQKENI. Trimming took off 3 bases at V and 6 bases at J, with 9 bases between the two ends. The CDR3 is CASSPDGSEQYF. CDR3 in DNA: TGTGCCAGCTCACCCGACGGTAGCGAGCAGTACTTC.

The count of this clone is one. The rearrangement uses TRBV5-4 and TRBJ2-1; TRBD1 or TRBD2 may be the D gene (5 bases each). Germline assignment: CDR1 SGHNT and CDR2 YYREEE (reference sequence). V was pared by 5 bases and J by 6 bases, with 12 bases between. The CDR3 runs 13 residues. The CDR3 sequence is CASRPRDLNEQFF. For the CDR3, the DNA is TGTGCCAGCAGACCCCGGGACCTCAATGAGCAGTTCTTC.

The chain is built from TRBV5-1 and TRBJ2-2; 9 bases are a match to TRBD2. Trimming cost V 2 bases and J 7 bases; bases outside gene matches: 9. This CDR3 is built from 16 residues. CDR1 and CDR2 (germline): SGHRS, YFSETQ. CDR3 amino acids: CASSLVGGTSLGELFF. As DNA, the CDR3 is TGCGCCAGCAGCTTAGTAGGAGGGACTAGCCTCGGGGAGCTGTTTTTT.

V usage is TRBV18 and J usage is TRBJ2-7; D is possibly TRBD1 (6 bases). The CDR3 spans 14 residues. Germline assignment: CDR1 KGHSH and CDR2 LQKENI. V lost 2 bases and J lost 5, with 13 bases in between. This chain's CDR3 is CASSPNTGTHEQYF. In DNA form, the CDR3 reads TGTGCCAGCTCACCAAACACAGGGACCCACGAGCAGTACTTC.

This clone was observed a single time. The gene calls are TRBV9 and TRBJ2-7; D is uncertain. With 2 bases removed from V and 0 bases from J, the gap between germline ends came to 12 bases. The CDR3 extends over 15 amino acids. Looked up from germline, CDR1 is SGDLS and CDR2 is YYNGEE. DNA of the CDR3: TGTGCCAGCAGCGTTGCACCCACGGGCTCCTACGAGCAGTACTTC. Translation: CASSVAPTGSYEQYF.

The rearrangement uses TRBV27 and TRBJ1-1; D perhaps matches TRBD1 (6 bases). Trimming took 5 bases from V and 4 from J, leaving 17 bases between them. Germline lookup yields CDR1 MNHEY and CDR2 SMNVEV (reference sequence). This CDR3 has 15 residues. The CDR3 protein is CASSLQQGGGTEAFF. In DNA, the CDR3 is TGTGCCAGCAGTCTCCAACAGGGTGGAGGCACTGAAGCTTTCTTT.

The V gene is TRBV7-9, the J gene TRBJ1-1; D unresolved. This CDR3 is 17 amino acids long. Looked up from germline, CDR1 is SEHNR and CDR2 is FQNEAQ (reference sequence). Between the trimmed V and J ends, which lost 5 bases and 0 bases, there was a span of 19 bases. CDR3 loop: CASSQRHGGPMNTEAFF. In DNA form, the CDR3 reads TGTGCCAGCAGCCAAAGGCACGGCGGACCCATGAACACTGAAGCTTTCTTT.

This clone was observed a single time. The rearrangement joins TRBV10-1 to TRBJ2-7, with D unclear. V was cut by 0 bases and J by 0 bases, with 3 bases left in between. Germline loops: CDR1 WNHNN, CDR2 SYGVQD (reference sequence). The CDR3 has 13 amino acids. The CDR3 DNA follows: TGCGCCAGCAGTGAGTCGATCTCCTACGAGCAGTACTTC. Encoded protein: CASSESISYEQYF.

In the case of this clone: Other DNA sequences within the sample encode an identical CDR3. The chain is built from TRBV11-2 and TRBJ2-7; the D is unclear. The germline V gene has CDR1 SGHAT and CDR2 FQNNGV. Trimming left V 1 base short and J 0 bases short, with 7 bases between. The CDR3 spans 14 residues. The CDR3 here is CASSLGTSSYEQYF. The CDR3 DNA sequence: TGTGCCAGCAGCTTAGGGACGAGCTCCTACGAGCAGTACTTC.

This chain uses TRBV28 with TRBJ1-3; unclear D gene. The germline V gene has CDR1 MDHEN and CDR2 SYDVKM. The CDR3 is 14 amino acids. Between the trimmed V and J ends, which lost 7 bases and 0 bases, there was a span of 10 bases. CDR3 protein: CASMDSTSGNTIYF. DNA for the CDR3: TGTGCCAGCATGGACTCAACCTCTGGAAACACCATATATTTT.

The chain uses TRBV7-6 and TRBJ2-1; TRBD2 is a possible D gene (7 bases). The CDR3 totals 13 residues. Germline assignment: CDR1 SGHVS and CDR2 FNYEAQ. V lost 2 bases and J lost 9, with 11 bases in between. The DNA of the CDR3 is TGTGCCAGCAGCTTACGCGGGGGCACTGAGCAGTTCTTC. This sequence encodes CASSLRGGTEQFF.

On this clone itself: Within the sample, other DNA sequences also encode this same CDR3. The V gene is TRBV5-1, the J gene TRBJ2-1; unclear D gene. Trimming removed 0 bases at V and 4 bases at J, with 5 bases between. The germline V gene has CDR1 SGHRS and CDR2 YFSETQ. The CDR3 covers 13 residues. The CDR3 DNA reads TGCGCCAGCAGCTTGGATAATTACAATGAGCAGTTCTTC. Translation gives CASSLDNYNEQFF.

Concerning this clone itself: Other DNA sequences in the sample encode the same CDR3. The gene calls are TRBV9 and TRBJ1-3; unclear D gene. This CDR3 comprises 15 residues. Trimming left V 0 bases short and J 0 bases short, with 7 bases between. Germline V lookup: CDR1 SGDLS, CDR2 YYNGEE. The CDR3, as DNA: TGTGCCAGCAGCGTAGGGAGAGACTCTGGAAACACCATATATTTT. Its translation is CASSVGRDSGNTIYF.

The J gene is TRBJ2-5, the V gene TRBV5-1, with 7 bases identical to TRBD1. V was pared by 9 bases and J by 5 bases, with 16 bases of the junction left unmatched. CDR1 is SGHRS, CDR2 YFSETQ, per germline. The CDR3 loop spans 15 amino acids. CDR3 bases: TGCGCCACCAGACCCGGGACAGCACTAGGGGAGACCCAGTACTTC. Encoded protein: CATRPGTALGETQYF. Full variable domain (rest looked up from reference TRBV5-1 and TRBJ2-5): KAGVTQTPRYLIKTRGQQVTLSCSPISGHRSVSWYQQTPGQGLQFLFEYFSETQRNKGNFPGRFSGRQFSNSRSEMNVSTLELGDSALYLCATRPGTALGETQYFGPGTRLLVL.

The CDR3 nucleotides read TGCGCCAGCAGCTTCGGCGGGGACTCCACAGATACGCAGTATTTT. Protein: CASSFGGDSTDTQYF. The V and J genes are TRBV5-1 and TRBJ2-3; perhaps TRBD2 as D (6 bases). This CDR3 is 15 amino acids long. The germline V gene has CDR1 SGHRS and CDR2 YFSETQ. V lost 2 bases to trimming and J lost 2 bases, with 12 bases between them.